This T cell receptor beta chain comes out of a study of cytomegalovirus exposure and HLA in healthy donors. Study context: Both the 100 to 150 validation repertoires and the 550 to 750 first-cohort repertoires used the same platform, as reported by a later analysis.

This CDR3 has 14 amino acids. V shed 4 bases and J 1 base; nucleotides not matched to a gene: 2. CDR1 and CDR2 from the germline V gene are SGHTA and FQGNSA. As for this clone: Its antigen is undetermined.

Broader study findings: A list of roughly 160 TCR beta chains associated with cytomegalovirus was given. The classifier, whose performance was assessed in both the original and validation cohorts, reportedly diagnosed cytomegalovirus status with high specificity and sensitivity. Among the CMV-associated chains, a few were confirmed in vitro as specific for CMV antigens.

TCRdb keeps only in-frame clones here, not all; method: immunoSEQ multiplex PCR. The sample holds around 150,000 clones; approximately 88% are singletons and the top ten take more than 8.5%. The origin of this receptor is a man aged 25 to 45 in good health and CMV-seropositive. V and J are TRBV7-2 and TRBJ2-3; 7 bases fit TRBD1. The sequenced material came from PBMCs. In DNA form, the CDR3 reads TGTGCCAGCAGCTCAGGACAGGGCACAGATACGCAGTATTTT. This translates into CASSSGQGTDTQYF.